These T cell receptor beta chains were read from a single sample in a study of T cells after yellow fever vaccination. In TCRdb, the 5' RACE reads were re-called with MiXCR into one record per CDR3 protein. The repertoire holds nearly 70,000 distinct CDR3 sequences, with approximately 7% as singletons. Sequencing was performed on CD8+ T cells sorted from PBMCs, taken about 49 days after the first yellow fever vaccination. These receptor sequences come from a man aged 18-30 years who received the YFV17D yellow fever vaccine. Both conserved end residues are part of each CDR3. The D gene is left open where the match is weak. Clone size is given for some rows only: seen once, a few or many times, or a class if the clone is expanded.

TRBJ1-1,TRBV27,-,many,CASSLGGRGAEAFF,TGTGCCAGCAGTTTAGGGGGGCGAGGGGCTGAAGCTTTCTTT
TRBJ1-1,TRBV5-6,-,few,CASSSTTNRIRGAFF,TGTGCCAGCAGCTCGACAACCAACAGAATTCGAGGGGCTTTCTTT
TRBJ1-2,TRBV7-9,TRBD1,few,CASSSTRGRNYGYTF,TGTGCCAGCAGCTCGACTAGGGGGCGTAACTATGGCTACACCTTC
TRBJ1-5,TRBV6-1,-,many,CASSLDRDQPQHF,TGTGCCAGCAGCCTGGACAGAGATCAGCCCCAGCATTTT
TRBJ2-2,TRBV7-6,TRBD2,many,CASSTRGGSNTGELFF,TGTGCCAGCAGCACACGGGGGGGGTCGAACACCGGGGAGCTGTTTTTT
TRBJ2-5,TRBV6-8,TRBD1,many,CASTGQGDQETQYF,TGTGCCAGCACCGGACAGGGGGATCAAGAGACCCAGTACTTC
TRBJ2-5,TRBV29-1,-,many,CSVPEGPLADETQYF,TGCAGCGTTCCTGAAGGACCCCTAGCCGATGAGACCCAGTACTTC
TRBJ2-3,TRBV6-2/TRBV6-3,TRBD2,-,CASSYVTSGESDTQYF,TGTGCCAGCAGTTACGTGACTAGCGGGGAGTCAGATACGCAGTATTTT
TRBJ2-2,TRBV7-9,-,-,CASSSPLGNTGELFF,TGTGCCAGCAGCTCCCCATTGGGGAACACCGGGGAGCTGTTTTTT
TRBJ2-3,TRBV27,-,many,CASTWSTLKLDTQYF,TGTGCCAGCACCTGGTCAACCTTAAAGCTTGATACGCAGTATTTT
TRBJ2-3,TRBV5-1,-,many,CASSSRAPSTDTQYF,TGCGCCAGCAGCTCGCGGGCTCCTAGCACAGATACGCAGTATTTT
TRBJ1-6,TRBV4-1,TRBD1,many,CASSQEGQGYSPLHF,TGCGCCAGCAGCCAAGAGGGACAGGGATATTCACCCCTCCACTTT
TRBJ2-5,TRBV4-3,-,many,CASSFRWGPQETQYF,TGCGCCAGCAGCTTTCGCTGGGGGCCCCAAGAGACCCAGTACTTC
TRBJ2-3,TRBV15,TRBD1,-,CATSKGQASTDTQYF,TGTGCCACCAGCAAAGGACAGGCTAGCACAGATACGCAGTATTTT
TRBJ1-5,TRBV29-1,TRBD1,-,CSARTGEYQPQHF,TGCAGCGCCCGGACAGGGGAGTATCAGCCCCAGCATTTT
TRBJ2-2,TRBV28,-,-,CASSLGDITNTGELFF,TGTGCCAGCAGTTTAGGGGACATAACGAACACCGGGGAGCTGTTTTTT
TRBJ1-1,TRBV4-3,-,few,CASSQELGTEAFF,TGCGCCAGCAGCCAAGAATTGGGCACTGAAGCTTTCTTT
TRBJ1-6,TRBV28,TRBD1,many,CASSSPTGAPLHF,TGTGCCAGCAGTTCCCCGACAGGGGCCCCCCTCCACTTT
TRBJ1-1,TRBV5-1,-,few,CASALGEAFF,TGCGCCAGCGCCCTTGGTGAAGCTTTCTTT
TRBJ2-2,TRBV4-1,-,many,CASSQVQAGVGLFF,TGCGCCAGCAGCCAAGTGCAAGCGGGCGTGGGGCTGTTTTTT
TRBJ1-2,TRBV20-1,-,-,CSARTPPRGTF,TGCAGTGCTAGAACCCCACCCAGAGGCACCTTC
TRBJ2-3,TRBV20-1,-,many,CSASGEYYGTDTQYF,TGCAGTGCTAGCGGGGAGTATTACGGGACAGATACGCAGTATTTT